The 30 T cell receptor beta chains in this list originate from one sample, sequenced in a study of cytomegalovirus exposure and HLA in healthy donors. The PCR was carried out with 60 Vbeta primers and 13 Jbeta primers. The method was immunoSEQ multiplex PCR; TCRdb's version includes in-frame clones alone and lacks a portion of them. The table shows some 78,000 clones, with around 70% occurring only once. The specimen sequenced was PBMCs. Receptor source: a middle-aged woman in good health and CMV-seropositive.

This clone has just a few counts. The chain employs TRBV7-9 and TRBJ1-1; 8 positions match TRBD1. The CDR3 has 12 residues. CDR1 SEHNR and CDR2 FQNEAQ come from the germline V gene (reference sequence). The junction had 4 bases not matched to a gene; V was cut back by 5 bases and J by 8 bases. This CDR3 reads CASSAQGAEAFF. CDR3 nucleotide sequence: TGTGCCAGCAGCGCGCAGGGGGCAGAAGCTTTCTTT.

V gene TRBV27 combines with J gene TRBJ1-1; the D gene is possibly TRBD1 (5 bases). The V gene's germline CDR1 is MNHEY and CDR2 SMNVEV (reference sequence). CDR3 length: 14 amino acids. The ends were cut back, 6 bases at V and 1 base at J, with 12 bases in the middle. CDR3 in amino acids: CASSRQLKNTEAFF. DNA for the CDR3: TGTGCCAGCAGCCGACAGCTAAAGAACACTGAAGCTTTCTTT.

This clone occurred once. The chain combines TRBV7-2 with TRBJ2-1, with 7 nucleotides matching TRBD2. Losses at the gene ends were 1 base for V and 6 bases for J; bases not matched to a gene: 3. Germline V lookup: CDR1 SGHTA, CDR2 FQGNSA. The CDR3 spans 14 residues. CDR3 amino acids: CASSLVGGSNEQFF. In nucleotides, the CDR3 is TGTGCCAGCAGCTTAGTCGGGGGGTCCAATGAGCAGTTCTTC.

The chain recombines TRBV10-1 with TRBJ1-1; no clear D. This CDR3 comprises 13 residues. The ends were cut back, 8 bases at V and 1 base at J, with 11 bases in the middle. CDR1 and CDR2 from the germline V gene are WNHNN and SYGVQD (reference sequence). Written as DNA, the CDR3 is TGCGCCAGCTCTAGACTCCGGAACACTGAAGCTTTCTTT. This sequence encodes CASSRLRNTEAFF.

The V call is TRBV11-3, the J call TRBJ2-3; D may be TRBD1 (5 bases). This CDR3 is 14 amino acids long. Germline V gene data show CDR1 as SGHNT and CDR2 as YENEEA. With 3 bases removed from V and 2 bases from J, the gap between germline ends came to 9 bases. CDR3: CASSFDSLTDTQYF. For the CDR3, the DNA is TGTGCCAGCAGCTTCGACAGCCTCACAGATACGCAGTATTTT. The variable domain in full, completed from reference TRBV11-3 and TRBJ2-3, reads EAGVVQSPRYKIIEKKQPVAFWCNPISGHNTLYWYLQNLGQGPELLIRYENEEAVDDSQLPKDRFSAERLKGVDSTLKIQPAELGDSAVYLCASSFDSLTDTQYFGPGTRLTVL.

The chain has TRBV18 and TRBJ1-3; 7 bases match TRBD1. The ends lost 2 bases at V and 3 bases at J; junction bases unmatched: 7. The CDR3 is made up of 16 amino acids. Germline CDR1 reads KGHSH; CDR2 reads LQKENI. CDR3 DNA: TGTGCCAGCTCACCAGCCGACAGGGTCATTGGAAACACCATATATTTT. Translated, it gives CASSPADRVIGNTIYF.

The V gene is TRBV5-1, the J gene TRBJ2-7; 10 nucleotides agree with TRBD1. The CDR3 is 14 amino acids. In germline, CDR1 is SGHRS, CDR2 YFSETQ. The ends lost 2 bases at V and 3 bases at J; junction bases unmatched: 2. Here the CDR3 DNA reads TGCGCCAGCAGCTTCCGGACAGGGGGCTACGAGCAGTACTTC. Its protein is CASSFRTGGYEQYF.

V usage is TRBV25-1 and J usage is TRBJ1-2; D is unresolved. V was shortened by 4 bases and J by 0 bases, with 9 bases between the two germline ends. The CDR3 loop spans 14 amino acids. Germline V gene sequence: CDR1 MGHDK, CDR2 SYGVNS. The CDR3 loop is CASSAAGANYGYTF. CDR3 DNA sequence: TGTGCCAGCAGTGCGGCCGGAGCTAACTATGGCTACACCTTC.

This clone was counted only a few times. This chain links TRBV4-2 with TRBJ1-1; 7 bases agree with TRBD1. With 4 bases clipped from V and 2 bases from J, the junction kept 7 bases outside the gene matches. CDR1 is LGHNA and CDR2 is YNFKEQ in the germline V gene. The length of the CDR3 is 15 residues. The CDR3 DNA reads as TGTGCCAGCAGCCCGGAGGGACAGTCAAACACTGAAGCTTTCTTT. As protein: CASSPEGQSNTEAFF.

This chain connects TRBV7-6 to TRBJ1-3; 9 positions agree with TRBD1. Germline V lookup: CDR1 SGHVS, CDR2 FNYEAQ. J was trimmed by 0 bases and V by 5 bases; bases with no gene match: 11. The CDR3 is 18 amino acids. The CDR3 DNA follows: TGTGCCAGCAGCCTGACAGGGGGTGAAATGAGCTCTGGAAACACCATATATTTT. Its translation: CASSLTGGEMSSGNTIYF.

The chain couples TRBV6-5 to TRBJ1-2; D perhaps matches TRBD1 (6 bases). The CDR3 is made up of 14 amino acids. CDR1 is MNHEY and CDR2 is SVGAGI in the germline V gene. Between the trimmed V and J ends, which lost 6 bases and 3 bases, there was a span of 14 bases. CDR3 sequence (DNA): TGTGCCAGCAGCCACGACAGGTTTTACTATGGCTACACCTTC. Its translation is CASSHDRFYYGYTF.

The sample holds a few counts of this clone. This rearrangement joins TRBV6-1 to TRBJ2-7; TRBD1 might be the D (6 bases). V gave up 1 base and J gave up 1 base, with 11 bases separating them. The CDR3 totals 15 residues. Per germline, CDR1 MNHNS and CDR2 SASEGT. The DNA for the CDR3 is TGTGCCAGCAGTGAAGATTGGACAGATTCCTACGAGCAGTACTTC. Protein product: CASSEDWTDSYEQYF.

This chain uses TRBV7-9 with TRBJ1-3; 7 bases agree with TRBD1. Looked up from germline, CDR1 is SEHNR and CDR2 is FQNEAQ (reference sequence). This CDR3 spans 16 amino acids. After removal of 4 bases from V and 0 bases from J, the junction contained 6 bases not matched to a gene. CDR3 protein: CASSSGQLSSGNTIYF. The CDR3 DNA follows: TGTGCCAGCAGCTCGGGACAGTTGAGCTCTGGAAACACCATATATTTT.

This clone has only a few counts. The CDR3 loop reads CASSSGDRAGELFF. As DNA, the CDR3 is TGTGCCAGCAGTTCGGGAGATCGCGCCGGGGAGCTGTTTTTT. The chain has TRBV6-5 and TRBJ2-2; TRBD2 might be the D (6 bases). The CDR3 extends over 14 amino acids. Germline CDR1 is MNHEY and CDR2 is SVGAGI. V lost 4 bases to trimming and J lost 6 bases, with 12 bases between them.

The gene calls are TRBV7-2 and TRBJ1-1; D uncertain. The germline V and J ends were trimmed by 10 bases and 6 bases, with 18 bases remaining between them. This CDR3 is built from 13 residues. CDR1 SGHTA and CDR2 FQGNSA come from the germline V gene. CDR3 region: CANNPGILAEAFF. The CDR3 DNA is TGTGCCAACAACCCGGGAATACTGGCTGAAGCTTTCTTT.

V is TRBV25-1 and J is TRBJ2-3, with a tentative D call TRBD2 (5 bases). V lost 8 bases and J lost 4, with 16 bases in between. Germline values: CDR1 MGHDK, CDR2 SYGVNS. There are 14 residues in the CDR3. As DNA, the CDR3 is TGTGCCAGCGGGGTTTCGGGATCCGCAGATACGCAGTATTTT. Translation gives CASGVSGSADTQYF. Combining the CDR3 with reference TRBV25-1 and TRBJ2-3 gives the whole variable domain EADIYQTPRYLVIGTGKKITLECSQTMGHDKMYWYQQDPGMELHLIHYSYGVNSTEKGDLSSESTVSRIRTEHFPLTLESARPSHTSQYLCASGVSGSADTQYFGPGTRLTVL.

The chain couples TRBV11-2 to TRBJ1-1; 8 bases agree with TRBD1. The CDR3 loop spans 14 amino acids. V trimming: 5 bases; J trimming: 4 bases; junction bases outside the gene matches: 6. In germline, CDR1 is SGHAT, CDR2 FQNNGV. The CDR3 DNA sequence: TGTGCCAGCAGCAATAGACAGGGGAGCACTGAAGCTTTCTTT. Translation: CASSNRQGSTEAFF.

J is TRBJ1-5 and V is TRBV28, with 7 positions matching TRBD1. From germline, CDR1 is MDHEN and CDR2 SYDVKM. This CDR3 has 15 amino acids. V lost 5 bases and J lost 4; bases outside the gene matches: 8. Here the CDR3 DNA reads TGTGCCAGCAGTCCAACAGGGACAGCAAATCAGCCCCAGCATTTT. Encoded protein: CASSPTGTANQPQHF.

This chain links TRBV30 with TRBJ2-7, with a tentative D call TRBD1 (5 bases). The CDR3 spans 13 residues. CDR1 and CDR2 (germline): GTSNPN, SVGIG (reference sequence). Between the trimmed V and J ends, which lost 3 bases and 3 bases, there was a span of 12 bases. This chain's CDR3 is CAWRRGPYYEQYF. For the CDR3, the DNA is TGTGCCTGGAGAAGGGGCCCCTACTACGAGCAGTACTTC.

The genes are TRBV6-5 and TRBJ1-5; D possibly corresponds to TRBD1 (5 bases). Trimming took off 0 bases at V and 7 bases at J, with 13 bases between the two ends. The CDR3 has 15 amino acids. The germline gives CDR1 MNHEY, CDR2 SVGAGI. CDR3 protein: CASSYSGQVGQPQHF. The CDR3, as DNA: TGTGCCAGCAGTTACTCGGGGCAGGTCGGACAGCCCCAGCATTTT.

The chain combines TRBV6-1 with TRBJ2-3; weak D call: TRBD1 (6 bases). The germline V gene encodes CDR1 MNHNS and CDR2 SASEGT. The CDR3 sequence is 19 residues long. V gave up 3 bases and J gave up 2 bases, with 24 bases separating them. This chain's CDR3 is CASSERGIVYRVSTDTQYF. CDR3 bases: TGTGCCAGCAGTGAGAGGGGGATAGTTTATCGGGTTTCCACAGATACGCAGTATTTT.

The J gene is TRBJ1-1, the V gene TRBV30; 8 bases line up with TRBD1. V was pared by 0 bases and J by 1 base, with 4 bases of the junction left unmatched. This CDR3 spans 15 amino acids. Germline-derived CDR1 and CDR2 are GTSNPN and SVGIG (reference sequence). The CDR3 region is CAWSVRTGRNTEAFF. CDR3 nucleotides: TGTGCCTGGAGTGTAAGGACAGGGAGGAACACTGAAGCTTTCTTT.

This clone was found a few times. This chain links TRBV5-1 with TRBJ1-4; TRBD1 matches at 10 bases. V was pared by 6 bases and J by 6 bases, with 5 bases of the junction left unmatched. The CDR3 spans 14 residues. CDR1 is SGHRS and CDR2 is YFSETQ in the germline V gene. CDR3: CASTKGQGHEKLFF. The DNA for the CDR3 is TGCGCCAGCACTAAGGGACAGGGGCATGAAAAACTGTTTTTT.

The V and J genes are TRBV4-3 and TRBJ1-2, with D maybe TRBD1 (6 bases). Germline V gene lookup returns CDR1 LGHNA and CDR2 YSLEER. V lost 0 bases, J lost 5 bases, and 16 bases lay in between. The CDR3 consists of 16 residues. The CDR3 region has the DNA TGCGCCAGCAGCCAAGATTCATCGACAGGATCTTATGGCTACACCTTC. The encoded protein is CASSQDSSTGSYGYTF.

The chain couples TRBV19 to TRBJ2-7; 9 bases match TRBD1. The length of the CDR3 is 15 residues. The ends lost 4 bases at V and 5 bases at J; junction bases unmatched: 9. The germline CDR1 and CDR2 sequences are LNHDA and SQIVND (reference sequence). The CDR3 DNA reads TGTGCCAGTAGTACCACCGGGACAGGGAAGAACGAGCAGTACTTC. This translates into CASSTTGTGKNEQYF.

This clone was seen only a few times. The chain recombines TRBV6-5 with TRBJ1-1; tentatively, D is TRBD1 (6 bases). This CDR3 is 15 amino acids long. Germline CDR1 reads MNHEY; CDR2 reads SVGAGI. The V end was cut by 6 bases, the J end by 2 bases, with 16 bases between. CDR3 residues: CASRNGQSFNTEAFF. CDR3 DNA sequence: TGTGCCAGCAGAAACGGACAGTCTTTTAACACTGAAGCTTTCTTT.

V usage is TRBV5-1 and J usage is TRBJ1-1; D gene unclear. In germline, CDR1 is SGHRS, CDR2 YFSETQ. The CDR3 loop spans 13 amino acids. Trimming removed 10 bases at V and 1 base at J, with 14 bases between. The CDR3 sequence: CASREVPNTEAFF. In nucleotides, the CDR3 is TGCGCCTCTAGGGAGGTTCCGAACACTGAAGCTTTCTTT.

The rearrangement links TRBV6-5 to TRBJ2-3; 7 bases are shared with TRBD2. The CDR3 loop spans 15 amino acids. V trimming: 6 bases; J trimming: 2 bases; junction bases outside the gene matches: 8. Per the germline V gene, CDR1 is MNHEY and CDR2 is SVGAGI. CDR3 amino acids: CASSLRGSSTDTQYF. The CDR3 DNA reads TGTGCCAGCAGCCTGCGGGGGTCCTCCACAGATACGCAGTATTTT.

The J gene is TRBJ2-2, the V gene TRBV19, with D uncertain. The CDR3 is 13 residues long. From germline, CDR1 is LNHDA and CDR2 SQIVND (reference sequence). Trimming removed 4 bases from V and 11 bases from J, with 14 bases in between. CDR3 sequence: CASSTRLFGELFF. The CDR3 region has the DNA TGTGCCAGTAGTACTAGGTTGTTTGGAGAGCTGTTTTTT. The full variable domain, completed using reference TRBV19 and TRBJ2-2, is DGGITQSPKYLFRKEGQNVTLSCEQNLNHDAMYWYRQDPGQGLRLIYYSQIVNDFQKGDIAEGYSVSREKKESFPLTVTSAQKNPTAFYLCASSTRLFGELFFGEGSRLTVL.

The rearrangement joins TRBV7-6 to TRBJ2-5; no clear D. The CDR3 sequence is 14 residues long. The V gene's germline CDR1 is SGHVS and CDR2 FNYEAQ. V gave up 6 bases and J gave up 5 bases, with 16 bases separating them. The CDR3 DNA follows: TGTGCCAGCAGTCACTACTCCAACACCGAGACCCAGTACTTC. Translation: CASSHYSNTETQYF.